This TCR beta chain was documented in a study of CD8+ T cells in alopecia areata. Notes on the study in general: Since there was just one nonresponder, nobody can yet say how baseline CD8+ expansion ties to response.

Germline CDR1 and CDR2: MDHEN and SYDVKM. Trimming removed 7 bases at V and 0 bases at J, with 15 bases between. The CDR3 sequence is 15 residues long. Regarding this clone: The antigen remains undetermined.

Treatment specified: oral pan-JAK inhibitor, 5-10 mg twice daily. Extraction of RNA preceded its reverse transcription into cDNA, which served as the sequencing template. Assay: immunoSEQ multiplex PCR; the TCRdb copy retains only in-frame clones and omits some. The data hold 200,000 to 250,000 clones, with about 40% observed a single time. This rearrangement joins TRBV28 to TRBJ1-2; D is perhaps TRBD1 (5 bases). The TCR comes from a human donor with alopecia areata. The specimen comprised CD4+ T cells sorted from blood, sampled at roughly week 36, from a patient treated with tofacitinib. This CDR3 is CASIEATEANYGYTF. In nucleotides, the CDR3 is TGTGCCAGCATCGAAGCGACAGAAGCTAACTATGGCTACACCTTC.